This T cell receptor beta chain originates from a study of blood T cell repertoires in COVID-19. Study background: Spain, Italy and the United States supplied samples that represented acute and convalescent COVID-19. The analysed material was cDNA or gDNA that came from T cells, B-cell-depleted T cells, or PBMCs.

Germline V gene data show CDR1 as MNHNS and CDR2 as SASEGT. V shed 1 base and J 2 bases; nucleotides not matched to a gene: 5. This CDR3 contains 16 residues. Per the original data handling: Estimation of nucleated cell counts was performed using reference gene primer amplification. Only in-frame clones appear in the TCRdb table, and some are missing; sequencing was by immunoSEQ multiplex PCR. The V and J calls and the clone size are those of that table, but D and trimming were determined from the DNA. The sample records a few hundred thousand clones, about 90% being singletons. The rearrangement links TRBV6-1 to TRBJ2-3; 8 positions match TRBD2. The receptor's source is a man between 18 and 35 years old who had recovered from COVID-19. Sequencing input: peripheral blood. CDR3 nucleotide sequence: TGTGCCAGCAGTGAAGAAGTTAGCGGGGCCACAGATACGCAGTATTTT. This translates into CASSEEVSGATDTQYF.